Presented here are 23 T cell receptor beta chains from one specimen sequenced in a study of early T cells in non-severe SARS-CoV-2 infection. TCRdb re-analysed the 5' RACE reads in MiXCR, keeping a single row per CDR3 protein. In the table there are some 80,000 distinct CDR3 sequences, less than 15% of which are singletons. The specimen comprised whole blood, sampled at baseline. The receptors shown here come from an adult who was a healthcare worker with PCR-confirmed SARS-CoV-2 infection or an uninfected control (not recorded which). The donor label of this sample is uncertain.

V usage is TRBV6-5 and J usage is TRBJ1-1; D is perhaps TRBD1 (5 bases). The CDR3 contains 13 residues. Trimming stripped 4 bases from V and 6 bases from J, with 12 bases between. The V gene's germline CDR1 is MNHEY and CDR2 SVGAGI. The CDR3 nucleotides are TGTGCCAGCAGTTTAAGCCGGGGGGCTGAAGCTTTCTTT. Its protein is CASSLSRGAEAFF.

The gene calls are TRBV11-3 and TRBJ1-1; D remains ambiguous. The CDR3 has 13 amino acids. Per the germline V gene, CDR1 is SGHNT and CDR2 is YENEEA. The germline V and J ends were trimmed by 5 bases and 2 bases, with 9 bases remaining between them. CDR3 sequence (DNA): TGTGCCAGCAGCCCCCGGACTAACACTGAAGCTTTCTTT. It specifies CASSPRTNTEAFF.

This clonotype was detected many times. The J gene is TRBJ1-1, the V gene TRBV29-1; D unresolved. The CDR3 length is 12 residues. The ends were cut back, 6 bases at V and 1 base at J, with 9 bases in the middle. CDR1 SQVTM and CDR2 ANQGSEA come from the germline V gene. The CDR3 loop is CSVRNWNTEAFF. The CDR3, as DNA: TGCAGCGTCCGGAATTGGAACACTGAAGCTTTCTTT.

The chain uses TRBV4-2 and TRBJ2-6; D remains ambiguous. The CDR3 covers 14 residues. Germline CDR1 and CDR2: LGHNA and YNFKEQ. Trimming took off 4 bases at V and 4 bases at J, with 8 bases between the two ends. CDR3 in DNA: TGTGCCAGCAGCCCCTCCGGGGGGGCCAACGTCCTGACTTTC. Translation gives CASSPSGGANVLTF.

The V and J genes are TRBV5-1 and TRBJ1-3; D is possibly TRBD1 (6 bases). The CDR3 is 15 amino acids. Between the trimmed V and J ends, which lost 6 bases and 4 bases, there was a span of 17 bases. Germline CDR1 is SGHRS and CDR2 is YFSETQ. In DNA form, the CDR3 reads TGCGCCAGCACCGATTTAACAGGGAACGGAAACACCATATATTTT. This sequence encodes CASTDLTGNGNTIYF.

This clonotype has only a few counts. The V call is TRBV11-2, the J call TRBJ2-5; the D is unclear. Trimming pared 1 base from V and 3 bases from J, leaving 6 bases between. Germline assignment: CDR1 SGHAT and CDR2 FQNNGV. The CDR3 has 13 amino acids. Here the CDR3 DNA reads TGTGCCAGCAGCTTAGGGTTAGAAGAGACCCAGTACTTC. Translation gives CASSLGLEETQYF.

The chain is built from TRBV6-5 and TRBJ1-1; no definite D call. V dropped 2 bases and J dropped 0 bases, with 4 bases sitting between them. CDR1 is MNHEY, CDR2 SVGAGI, per germline. The CDR3 consists of 13 residues. The CDR3 sequence: CASSYNLNTEAFF. DNA for the CDR3: TGTGCCAGCAGTTACAACCTGAACACTGAAGCTTTCTTT.

This clonotype was seen a few times. The rearrangement links TRBV20-1 to TRBJ2-1, with 7 positions matching TRBD2. Germline CDR1 reads DFQATT; CDR2 reads SNEGSKA (reference sequence). V gave up 4 bases and J gave up 6 bases; unmatched junction bases: 9. The CDR3 covers 14 residues. CDR3 DNA sequence: TGCAGTGCTACAGGGACTACCCCCCTCAATGAGCAGTTCTTC. Its translation: CSATGTTPLNEQFF.

The chain recombines TRBV6-2 or TRBV6-3 with TRBJ1-1; D is possibly TRBD1 (5 bases). The germline V and J ends were trimmed by 5 bases and 1 base, with 8 bases remaining between them. Germline values: CDR1 MNHEY, CDR2 SVGEGT. CDR3 length: 13 amino acids. This chain's CDR3 is CASSKQENTEAFF. DNA of the CDR3: TGTGCCAGCAGTAAACAGGAGAACACTGAAGCTTTCTTT.

This clonotype was seen more than once but under ten times. The chain links TRBV12-3 or TRBV12-4 to TRBJ2-3; D unresolved. Trimming removed 7 bases from V and 1 base from J, with 15 bases in between. This CDR3 is 15 amino acids long. The CDR3 DNA follows: TGTGCCAGCACACGCGCCCTAGTGGGCACAGATACGCAGTATTTT. It encodes CASTRALVGTDTQYF.

This clonotype showed up many times. The rearrangement links TRBV4-1 to TRBJ2-1; TRBD1 matches at 11 bases. The CDR3 runs to 16 residues. V trimming: 4 bases; J trimming: 6 bases; junction bases outside the gene matches: 8. Germline CDR1 MGHRA, CDR2 YSYEKL. The CDR3 spells CASSPVPGTGGNEQFF. DNA of the CDR3: TGCGCCAGCAGCCCAGTACCTGGGACAGGGGGCAATGAGCAGTTCTTC.

In its sample, this clonotype was seen a few times. The chain is built from TRBV29-1 and TRBJ2-2; tentative D call: TRBD2 (6 bases). CDR1 is SQVTM and CDR2 is ANQGSEA in the germline V gene. The ends were cut back, 6 bases at V and 8 bases at J, with 13 bases in the middle. This CDR3 is 12 amino acids long. CDR3 amino acids: CSVYGTPGELFF. CDR3 DNA sequence: TGCAGCGTCTACGGGACTCCAGGGGAGCTGTTTTTT.

This clonotype was found a few times. The chain has TRBV24-1 and TRBJ2-7; possibly TRBD1 or TRBD2 for D (6 bases each). This CDR3 has 14 residues. V shed 10 bases and J shed 2 bases, with 17 bases lying between them. Germline loops: CDR1 KGHDR, CDR2 SFDVKD. The CDR3 reads CATTAGGHPYEQYF. In DNA form, the CDR3 reads TGTGCCACGACTGCCGGGGGCCATCCCTACGAGCAGTACTTC.

This clonotype was detected once. The J gene is TRBJ1-1, the V gene TRBV11-2; D ambiguous. The length of the CDR3 is 13 residues. V shed 3 bases and J shed 3 bases, with 8 bases lying between them. Germline V gene sequence: CDR1 SGHAT, CDR2 FQNNGV. The CDR3, as DNA: TGTGCCAGCAGCTTTACGACGGACACTGAAGCTTTCTTT. It is translated as CASSFTTDTEAFF.

This clonotype was seen many times. The V gene is TRBV4-1, the J gene TRBJ2-1, with 7 nucleotides matching TRBD2. Germline values: CDR1 MGHRA, CDR2 YSYEKL. The CDR3 has 13 amino acids. V trimming: 2 bases; J trimming: 8 bases; junction bases outside the gene matches: 3. DNA of the CDR3: TGCGCCAGCAGCCAACGACTAGCCTATGAGCAGTTCTTC. It translates to CASSQRLAYEQFF.

This clonotype was detected a few times. The chain has TRBV3-1 and TRBJ2-1; either TRBD1 or TRBD2 may fit D (5 bases each). There are 16 residues in the CDR3. V was trimmed by 7 bases and J by 1 base, leaving 17 bases between them. Germline V gives CDR1 LGHDT, CDR2 YNNKEL (reference sequence). The CDR3 DNA reads as TGTGCCAGCACCTTGGGGGTTACCCAATCCTACAATGAGCAGTTCTTC. Translation gives CASTLGVTQSYNEQFF.

This clonotype was seen only a few times. The CDR3 region is CASSSREGWELGSPLHF. DNA of the CDR3: TGTGCCAGCAGCTCCCGTGAAGGTTGGGAGTTGGGTTCACCCCTCCACTTT. The chain is built from TRBV5-5 and TRBJ1-6, with D uncertain. The V and J ends lost 3 bases and 9 bases respectively, with 22 bases between them. In germline, CDR1 is SGHKS, CDR2 YYEKEE (reference sequence). CDR3 size: 17 residues.

V and J are TRBV14 and TRBJ2-3, with 9 bases identical to TRBD2. Germline V lookup: CDR1 SGHDN, CDR2 FVKESK. Trimming at V came to 0 bases and at J to 5 bases, leaving 6 bases not matched to a gene. This CDR3 has 16 residues. The CDR3 DNA reads as TGTGCCAGCAGCCAAGAGACGGCGCGGGGGGGAGATACGCAGTATTTT. The encoded protein is CASSQETARGGDTQYF.

This clonotype was seen at least ten times. J is TRBJ1-5 and V is TRBV7-8, with a weak D call TRBD1 (5 bases). CDR3 size: 14 residues. Per the germline V gene, CDR1 is SGHVS and CDR2 is FQNEAQ. V was shortened by 4 bases and J by 4 bases, with 11 bases between the two germline ends. This CDR3 reads CASSSGTPNQPQHF. As DNA, the CDR3 is TGTGCCAGCAGCTCCGGGACTCCTAATCAGCCCCAGCATTTT.

This clonotype was seen only a few times. This rearrangement joins TRBV5-1 to TRBJ2-2, with TRBD2 matching over 8 bases. J lost 5 bases, V lost 3 bases, and 9 bases had no gene match. CDR3 length: 16 amino acids. Germline CDR1 and CDR2: SGHRS and YFSETQ. In nucleotides, the CDR3 is TGCGCCAGCAGCTATACTAGCGGTCTCTGGACCGGGGAGCTGTTTTTT. It is translated as CASSYTSGLWTGELFF.

Many counts were recorded for this clonotype. This chain links TRBV5-1 with TRBJ2-1, with TRBD2 matching 13 bases. V shed 0 bases and J 6 bases; nucleotides not matched to a gene: 0. CDR1 SGHRS and CDR2 YFSETQ come from the germline V gene. The CDR3 contains 15 residues. In DNA form, the CDR3 reads TGCGCCAGCAGCTTGGGGACTAGCGGGAGCAATGAGCAGTTCTTC. Residues: CASSLGTSGSNEQFF.

This clonotype was counted a few times. The junction and the germline gene differ at one end; a read error may be behind it. The chain is built from TRBV5-1 and TRBJ2-2, with TRBD1 matching over 7 bases. CDR3 length: 17 amino acids. Germline loops: CDR1 SGHRS, CDR2 YFSETQ. In DNA form, the CDR3 reads TGCGCCAGCAGATTGGACAGGCCGGATGCGAACACCGGGGAGCTGTTTTTT. Translated: CASRLDRPDANTGELFF.

This clonotype was counted between two and nine times. V gene TRBV10-3 combines with J gene TRBJ1-2; TRBD1 matches at 8 bases. The germline V gene encodes CDR1 ENHRY and CDR2 SYGVKD. The CDR3 has 15 amino acids. V was pared by 0 bases and J by 7 bases, with 7 bases of the junction left unmatched. CDR3 residues: CAISESLTGAVGYTF. In nucleotides, the CDR3 is TGTGCCATCAGTGAGTCGTTGACAGGGGCCGTTGGCTACACCTTC.